The 17 T cell receptor beta chains below all came from one sample that was sequenced in a study of CD8 T cells in ankylosing spondylitis. Which antigens these TCRs recognize remains unknown. Findings and limits, study-wide: Roughly eight highly homologous variants made up a TCR beta motif that seemed to typify ankylosing spondylitis blood.

Each CDR3 protein is one row after TCRdb ran MiXCR on the 5' RACE reads. This repertoire shows 200,000 to 250,000 distinct CDR3 sequences, about 18% found once; its top ten account for about 44%. Sequencing used blood, either unsorted or a sorted T cell fraction (not recorded which). Every receptor here comes from a male donor with ankylosing spondylitis.

This clonotype came up many times. V and J are TRBV10-3 and TRBJ2-7; D remains unclear. V was pared by 4 bases and J by 4 bases, with 11 bases between. Germline loops: CDR1 ENHRY, CDR2 SYGVKD. The CDR3 is 13 amino acids. DNA for the CDR3: TGTGCCATCAGTGGGTTACAGTCGTACGAGCAGTACTTC. It specifies CAISGLQSYEQYF.

The rearrangement uses TRBV5-1 and TRBJ2-2; a possible D gene is TRBD1 (6 bases). Deletions cut 4 bases from V and 5 bases from J, with 12 bases between. The V gene's germline CDR1 is SGHRS and CDR2 YFSETQ. The CDR3 has 14 residues. The chain's CDR3 is CASSNRVRTGELFF. CDR3 nucleotide sequence: TGCGCCAGCAGCAACAGGGTTCGGACCGGGGAGCTGTTTTTT.

The chain links TRBV7-6 to TRBJ2-2; D unclear. The V gene lost 8 bases and the J gene lost 4 bases, with 8 bases spanning the gap. The CDR3 is 12 amino acids. CDR1 and CDR2 from the germline V gene are SGHVS and FNYEAQ. This CDR3 reads CASGRGTGELFF. The DNA of the CDR3 is TGTGCCAGCGGACGCGGCACCGGGGAGCTGTTTTTT.

This clonotype was detected a few times. The rearrangement joins TRBV5-8 to TRBJ2-7; 7 bases line up with TRBD2. The CDR3 totals 14 residues. Germline-derived CDR1 and CDR2 are SGHTS and YDEGEE. V shed 2 bases, J shed 2 bases, and the junction held 4 bases outside the gene matches. The CDR3: CASSFQAGPYEQYF. CDR3 nucleotide sequence: TGTGCCAGCAGCTTTCAAGCGGGGCCCTACGAGCAGTACTTC.

The chain joins TRBV6-1 to TRBJ1-6; the D gene is possibly TRBD1 (6 bases). This CDR3 is built from 14 residues. The V end was cut by 6 bases, the J end by 10 bases, with 16 bases between. CDR1 and CDR2 (germline): MNHNS, SASEGT. CDR3 amino acids: CASSDTGLVSPLHF. The DNA of the CDR3 is TGTGCCAGCAGCGACACAGGGCTCGTCTCACCCCTCCACTTT.

There are a few counts of this clonotype. The chain couples TRBV13 to TRBJ1-2, with TRBD1 matching over 9 bases. The length of the CDR3 is 15 residues. Germline assignment: CDR1 PRHDT and CDR2 FYEKMQ (reference sequence). V gave up 5 bases and J gave up 8 bases; unmatched junction bases: 12. The CDR3 DNA sequence: TGTGCCAGCAGCACACCGCCCACAGGGGGCACGGGCTACACCTTC. It encodes CASSTPPTGGTGYTF.

The chain combines TRBV7-7 with TRBJ2-5; D not certain. Trimming pared 1 base from V and 3 bases from J, leaving 12 bases between. The CDR3 is made up of 15 amino acids. CDR1 SSHAT and CDR2 FNYEAQ come from the germline V gene (reference sequence). CDR3 amino acids: CASSLVVGSEETQYF. DNA for the CDR3: TGTGCCAGCAGCTTAGTCGTGGGCTCGGAAGAGACCCAGTACTTC.

The sample holds a few counts of this clonotype. This chain joins TRBV24-1 and TRBJ2-1; 9 nucleotides align to TRBD2. Germline-derived CDR1 and CDR2 are KGHDR and SFDVKD. The CDR3 covers 18 residues. Trimming removed 2 bases from V and 5 bases from J; junction bases left unmatched: 12. The CDR3 DNA sequence: TGTGCCACCAGTGATTCCCCTAGCGGGACTACGGGGGACAATGAGCAGTTCTTC. This gives the protein CATSDSPSGTTGDNEQFF.

The V gene is TRBV6-1, the J gene TRBJ1-5; D is uncertain. Germline loops: CDR1 MNHNS, CDR2 SASEGT. Trimming pared 7 bases from V and 9 bases from J, leaving 16 bases between. The CDR3 spans 13 residues. CDR3 amino acids: CASNEPNWGPQHF. The DNA for the CDR3 is TGTGCCAGCAACGAACCAAATTGGGGGCCCCAGCATTTT.

This rearrangement joins TRBV4-2 to TRBJ2-7, with 14 nucleotides matching TRBD2. Unmatched junction bases numbered 4, after V lost 0 bases and J lost 3 bases. CDR3 size: 17 residues. Germline assignment: CDR1 LGHNA and CDR2 YNFKEQ. The CDR3 sequence is CASSQDGGTSGSYEQYF. In DNA, the CDR3 is TGTGCCAGCAGCCAAGATGGGGGGACTAGCGGGAGCTACGAGCAGTACTTC.

This clonotype was found a few times. This chain connects TRBV29-1 to TRBJ2-3, with D possibly TRBD1 on 5 matching bases. V shed 2 bases and J shed 3 bases, with 9 bases lying between them. CDR1 is SQVTM, CDR2 ANQGSEA, per germline. The CDR3 loop spans 13 amino acids. CDR3 amino acids: CSVEPGSTDTQYF. The CDR3 DNA reads TGCAGCGTTGAACCAGGGTCTACAGATACGCAGTATTTT.

The chain carries TRBV28 and TRBJ2-7, with 7 bases matching TRBD1. V was pared by 6 bases and J by 0 bases, with 11 bases of the junction left unmatched. Germline V CDR1 and CDR2: MDHEN, SYDVKM. The CDR3 consists of 16 residues. The CDR3 nucleotides read TGTGCCAGCAGCCACCCTCCGCGACAGGGCTCCTACGAGCAGTACTTC. This gives the protein CASSHPPRQGSYEQYF.

The chain uses TRBV15 and TRBJ1-4; 7 nucleotides match TRBD1. CDR1 and CDR2 (germline): LNHNV, YYDKDF (reference sequence). The CDR3 has 16 amino acids. Unmatched junction bases numbered 14, after V lost 5 bases and J lost 8 bases. CDR3 amino acids: CATSDPERGREEKLFF. CDR3 DNA sequence: TGTGCCACCAGCGACCCCGAGAGGGGGCGTGAAGAAAAACTGTTTTTT.

This clonotype was seen more than once but under ten times. This chain uses TRBV11-2 with TRBJ1-5; D is ambiguous. Germline V gives CDR1 SGHAT, CDR2 FQNNGV. Trimming cost V 3 bases and J 2 bases, with 14 bases left between them. The CDR3 sequence is 16 residues long. Written as DNA, the CDR3 is TGTGCCAGCAGCTTGGGGTGGGAGGACGGCAATCAGCCCCAGCATTTT. Protein product: CASSLGWEDGNQPQHF.

This chain connects TRBV20-1 to TRBJ2-1; TRBD2 matches at 14 bases. The length of the CDR3 is 16 residues. CDR1 and CDR2 (germline): DFQATT, SNEGSKA (reference sequence). The junction had 9 bases not matched to a gene; V was cut back by 3 bases and J by 8 bases. The chain's CDR3 is CSARSLTSGRVYEQFF. CDR3 sequence (DNA): TGCAGTGCTAGGTCACTGACTAGCGGGAGGGTCTATGAGCAGTTCTTC.

This clonotype was picked up a small number of times. The chain carries TRBV7-9 and TRBJ1-4, with TRBD1 identical over 9 bases. Germline-derived CDR1 and CDR2 are SEHNR and FQNEAQ (reference sequence). CDR3 length: 17 amino acids. V lost 6 bases, J lost 1 base, and 9 bases stayed unmatched. CDR3 DNA: TGTGCCAGCAGAGCCCTTACAGGGGGCCGAACTAATGAAAAACTGTTTTTT. This translates into CASRALTGGRTNEKLFF.

Regarding this clonotype: At one end the junction does not follow the germline gene, possibly because of a read error. The chain has TRBV6-1 and TRBJ2-2; D possibly matches TRBD1 or TRBD2 (5 bases each). This CDR3 contains 15 residues. Per the germline V gene, CDR1 is MNHNS and CDR2 is SASEGT. This chain's CDR3 is CASSEGQGTTGELLF. CDR3 nucleotide sequence: TGTGCCAGCAGTGAAGGGCAGGGAACCACCGGGGAGCTGTTGTTT.